Below are 32 T cell receptor beta chains sequenced from a single sample in a study of OX40 agonist ivuxolimab in advanced cancers. Clones were sequenced by immunoSEQ multiplex PCR, and TCRdb holds only the in-frame ones, with some missing. The sample yields some 78,000 clones, roughly 91% seen once. The sequencing here drew on CD4+ or CD8+ T cells sorted from blood, taken in a trial of the OX40 agonist ivuxolimab. The origin of the receptors is an adult with an advanced solid tumor such as melanoma, head and neck, liver or kidney cancer.

The rearrangement joins TRBV4-1 to TRBJ2-7; a possible D gene is TRBD2 (6 bases). Germline CDR1 MGHRA, CDR2 YSYEKL. The CDR3 sequence is 16 residues long. V was trimmed by 1 base and J by 5 bases, leaving 18 bases between them. DNA for the CDR3: TGCGCCAGCAGCCAAGTGGTGGAGGGTCTAGCCCACGAGCAGTACTTC. Amino acid sequence: CASSQVVEGLAHEQYF.

The CDR3 region is CASRAGTGGVYGYTF. The CDR3 nucleotides are TGTGCCAGCAGGGCCGGGACAGGGGGCGTCTATGGCTACACCTTC. The rearrangement links TRBV2 to TRBJ1-2; 12 bases are shared with TRBD1. Germline assignment: CDR1 SNHLY and CDR2 FYNNEI. The CDR3 covers 15 residues. Losses at the gene ends were 6 bases for V and 4 bases for J; bases not matched to a gene: 6.

The chain has TRBV5-6 and TRBJ2-7; possible D gene TRBD1, 5 bases. The V gene lost 0 bases and the J gene lost 7 bases, with 11 bases spanning the gap. CDR1 is SGHDT, CDR2 YYEEEE, per germline. The CDR3 sequence is 13 residues long. The DNA for the CDR3 is TGTGCCAGCAGCTTGGCTGGCCCAGGGGAGCAGTACTTC. Its translation: CASSLAGPGEQYF. Using reference TRBV5-6 and TRBJ2-7 for the parts outside the CDR3, the full variable domain is DAGVTQSPTHLIKTRGQQVTLRCSPKSGHDTVSWYQQALGQGPQFIFQYYEEEERQRGNFPDRFSGHQFPNYSSELNVNALLLGDSALYLCASSLAGPGEQYFGPGTRLTVT.

The chain uses TRBV7-3 and TRBJ2-1; D is possibly TRBD2 (6 bases). The germline V gene has CDR1 SGHTA and CDR2 FQGTGA. V lost 2 bases to trimming and J lost 7 bases, with 15 bases between them. This CDR3 spans 15 amino acids. The CDR3 region is CASSLVLAVGNEQFF. The CDR3, as DNA: TGTGCCAGCAGCTTAGTATTAGCGGTTGGAAATGAGCAGTTCTTC.

The chain carries TRBV6-5 and TRBJ2-3; 9 bases align to TRBD2. V was pared by 0 bases and J by 6 bases, with 4 bases of the junction left unmatched. CDR3 size: 15 residues. Germline V gene sequence: CDR1 MNHEY, CDR2 SVGAGI. The CDR3 here is CASSYSAGGSDTQYF. Written as DNA, the CDR3 is TGTGCCAGCAGTTACTCTGCGGGGGGGTCGGATACGCAGTATTTT.

The genes are TRBV15 and TRBJ1-4, with 8 bases lining up with TRBD1. CDR1 and CDR2 (germline): LNHNV, YYDKDF (reference sequence). The CDR3 length is 15 residues. V lost 5 bases to trimming and J lost 5 bases; unmatched junction nucleotides: 7. CDR3 bases: TGTGCCACCAGCGCAATGGGACAGGTCAATGAAAAACTGTTTTTT. Translation gives CATSAMGQVNEKLFF. The variable domain in full, with the rest retrieved from reference TRBV15 and TRBJ1-4, is DAMVIQNPRYQVTQFGKPVTLSCSQTLNHNVMYWYQQKSSQAPKLLFHYYDKDFNNEADTPDNFQSRRPNTSFCFLDIRSPGLGDTAMYLCATSAMGQVNEKLFFGSGTQLSVL.

This clone came up a few times. V is TRBV7-8 and J is TRBJ2-3; D remains unclear. This CDR3 region has 16 residues. V lost 5 bases to trimming and J lost 2 bases, with 17 bases between them. Germline V gives CDR1 SGHVS, CDR2 FQNEAQ. CDR3 sequence (DNA): TGTGCCAGCAGCCTAGAGGTATTCCCAACCACAGATACGCAGTATTTT. Its translation: CASSLEVFPTTDTQYF.

This clone showed up just a few times. The gene calls are TRBV18 and TRBJ2-7; TRBD1 is a possible D gene (5 bases). The V gene lost 6 bases and the J gene lost 3 bases, with 12 bases spanning the gap. This CDR3 has 13 residues. Germline assignment: CDR1 KGHSH and CDR2 LQKENI. In DNA form, the CDR3 reads TGTGCCAGCTCGACGACAGTAAACTACGAGCAGTACTTC. Its protein is CASSTTVNYEQYF.

The chain joins TRBV5-6 to TRBJ1-4; D perhaps matches TRBD1 (5 bases). The CDR3 runs to 15 residues. V gave up 1 base and J gave up 3 bases, with 10 bases separating them. Germline lookup yields CDR1 SGHDT and CDR2 YYEEEE. CDR3: CASSLWGRSNEKLFF. The DNA of the CDR3 is TGTGCCAGCAGCTTGTGGGGGAGGTCTAATGAAAAACTGTTTTTT.

The chain employs TRBV2 and TRBJ2-5, with D possibly TRBD2 on 5 matching bases. The CDR3 is made up of 14 amino acids. The germline V and J ends were trimmed by 8 bases and 7 bases, with 20 bases remaining between them. Germline V gives CDR1 SNHLY, CDR2 FYNNEI. CDR3 region: CASAPSGTVGTQYF. DNA for the CDR3: TGTGCCAGCGCCCCGTCGGGAACAGTTGGGACCCAGTACTTC.

CDR3 sequence (DNA): TGCGCCAGCCGATCCGGGACAGAGGAAAAACTGTTTTTT. It is translated as CASRSGTEEKLFF. The J gene is TRBJ1-4, the V gene TRBV5-1; 7 bases match TRBD1. Germline V gene data show CDR1 as SGHRS and CDR2 as YFSETQ. The ends lost 7 bases at V and 8 bases at J; junction bases unmatched: 8. This CDR3 is built from 13 residues.

This clone appeared once. The J gene is TRBJ1-4, the V gene TRBV6-1; tentative D call: TRBD1 (6 bases). This CDR3 comprises 16 residues. Germline V gene lookup returns CDR1 MNHNS and CDR2 SASEGT. With 4 bases removed from V and 8 bases from J, the gap between germline ends came to 20 bases. The CDR3 loop is CASSVVGASVGEKLFF. CDR3 sequence (DNA): TGTGCCAGCAGTGTGGTGGGGGCGAGTGTTGGGGAAAAACTGTTTTTT.

The V gene is TRBV6-5, the J gene TRBJ2-7; TRBD1 is a possible D gene (6 bases). Germline loops: CDR1 MNHEY, CDR2 SVGAGI. The CDR3 has 13 amino acids. The germline V and J ends were trimmed by 8 bases and 5 bases, with 16 bases remaining between them. The CDR3 sequence: CASALRQAHEQYF. The CDR3 nucleotides are TGTGCCAGCGCGCTACGACAGGCCCACGAGCAGTACTTC.

V is TRBV18 and J is TRBJ2-5, with a possible D match to TRBD2 (6 bases). Judging by the DNA end, TRBJ2-7 fits better; the J call may be wrong. Germline V gives CDR1 KGHSH, CDR2 LQKENI. The CDR3 sequence is 16 residues long. The CDR3 sequence: CASSPLLEAGNYEQYF. CDR3 bases: TGTGCCAGCTCACCTCTACTAGAGGCGGGGAACTACGAGCAGTACTTC.

This sequence joins TRBV6-1 and TRBJ2-3; a possible D gene is TRBD1 (5 bases). The V gene's germline CDR1 is MNHNS and CDR2 SASEGT. The V and J ends lost 3 bases and 1 base respectively, with 11 bases between them. The CDR3 loop spans 15 amino acids. CDR3 residues: CASSESRVRTDTQYF. CDR3 DNA sequence: TGTGCCAGCAGTGAGAGCAGGGTACGCACAGATACGCAGTATTTT.

The chain has TRBV18 and TRBJ1-4; TRBD1 aligns across 7 bases. V gave up 4 bases and J gave up 8 bases; unmatched junction bases: 13. Germline V gene lookup returns CDR1 KGHSH and CDR2 LQKENI. The CDR3 spans 16 residues. CDR3 sequence: CASSQSALGGVEKLFF. DNA for the CDR3: TGTGCCAGCTCACAATCGGCTTTAGGGGGCGTGGAAAAACTGTTTTTT.

This chain joins TRBV4-1 and TRBJ2-7; D is possibly TRBD1 (5 bases). Trimming took 0 bases from V and 2 from J, leaving 11 bases between them. CDR3 size: 15 residues. Germline loops: CDR1 MGHRA, CDR2 YSYEKL. The CDR3 region is CASSQEGANTYEQYF. For the CDR3, the DNA is TGCGCCAGCAGCCAAGAAGGGGCCAATACCTACGAGCAGTACTTC.

The chain carries TRBV18 and TRBJ2-7; D gene ambiguous. V gave up 3 bases and J gave up 0 bases, with 15 bases separating them. The CDR3 is made up of 16 amino acids. CDR1 is KGHSH, CDR2 LQKENI, per germline. CDR3 in DNA: TGTGCCAGCTCACCCCTCCCCGATAGGAGCTCCTACGAGCAGTACTTC. As protein: CASSPLPDRSSYEQYF.

The chain couples TRBV5-1 to TRBJ1-5; D is undetermined. The CDR3 sequence is 14 residues long. Per germline, CDR1 SGHRS and CDR2 YFSETQ. The germline V and J ends were trimmed by 5 bases and 2 bases, with 11 bases remaining between them. The CDR3 DNA reads as TGCGCCAGCAGACCGGGAAATGGCAATCAGCCCCAGCATTTT. This sequence encodes CASRPGNGNQPQHF.

The chain employs TRBV6-5 and TRBJ2-3, with 8 nucleotides matching TRBD1. Germline V gene sequence: CDR1 MNHEY, CDR2 SVGAGI. Trimming took 8 bases from V and 6 from J; bases not matched to a gene: 10. This CDR3 region has 14 residues. The CDR3 sequence: CASGARGPLDTQYF. In DNA form, the CDR3 reads TGTGCCAGCGGAGCCAGGGGGCCCCTGGATACGCAGTATTTT.

This clone appeared a single time. This specimen includes other DNA sequences encoding the same CDR3. The chain carries TRBV7-9 and TRBJ2-5; TRBD2 is a possible D gene (7 bases). From germline, CDR1 is SEHNR and CDR2 FQNEAQ (reference sequence). The CDR3 sequence is 14 residues long. V was shortened by 5 bases and J by 1 base, with 11 bases between the two germline ends. CDR3 coding DNA: TGTGCCAGCAGCCTGGGAGGGGGCCAAGAGACCCAGTACTTC. Translated, it gives CASSLGGGQETQYF.

The chain couples TRBV29-1 to TRBJ1-1; TRBD1 is a possible D gene (5 bases). Germline CDR1 reads SQVTM; CDR2 reads ANQGSEA. With 7 bases removed from V and 5 bases from J, the gap between germline ends came to 17 bases. This CDR3 spans 13 amino acids. The CDR3 sequence: CSGAGGERTEAFF. For the CDR3, the DNA is TGCAGCGGGGCGGGGGGGGAGCGAACTGAAGCTTTCTTT.

The chain employs TRBV7-9 and TRBJ1-4; D is possibly TRBD1 (6 bases). Germline V gene data show CDR1 as SEHNR and CDR2 as FQNEAQ (reference sequence). CDR3 length equals 14 residues. Trimming removed 0 bases at V and 8 bases at J, with 10 bases between. The CDR3 loop is CASSLALGGEKLFF. CDR3 coding DNA: TGTGCCAGCAGCTTAGCGCTGGGGGGCGAAAAACTGTTTTTT.

The chain carries TRBV7-3 and TRBJ2-7; D call uncertain. V shed 5 bases and J shed 0 bases, with 8 bases lying between them. The CDR3 extends over 13 amino acids. Germline values: CDR1 SGHTA, CDR2 FQGTGA. The chain's CDR3 is CASSPTGSYEQYF. The DNA of the CDR3 is TGTGCCAGCAGCCCGACGGGCTCCTACGAGCAGTACTTC. The complete variable domain, with remaining parts taken from reference TRBV7-3 and TRBJ2-7, reads GAGVSQTPSNKVTEKGKYVELRCDPISGHTALYWYRQSLGQGPEFLIYFQGTGAADDSGLPNDRFFAVRPEGSVSTLKIQRTERGDSAVYLCASSPTGSYEQYFGPGTRLTVT.

On this clone: Other DNA sequences from this sample encode an identical CDR3 as well. The chain has TRBV5-1 and TRBJ1-4; D not certain. There are 11 residues in the CDR3. The germline CDR1 and CDR2 sequences are SGHRS and YFSETQ. With 2 bases removed from V and 8 bases from J, the gap between germline ends came to 4 bases. As DNA, the CDR3 is TGCGCCAGCAGCTTAGGCGAAAAACTGTTTTTT. Translating it yields CASSLGEKLFF.

The J gene is TRBJ2-5, the V gene TRBV19, with D perhaps matching TRBD1 or TRBD2 (5 bases each). The CDR3 totals 15 residues. Germline CDR1 is LNHDA and CDR2 is SQIVND (reference sequence). V lost 4 bases to trimming and J lost 0 bases, with 12 bases between them. The CDR3 sequence: CASSRGPSYQETQYF. DNA for the CDR3: TGTGCCAGTAGTAGGGGACCCTCGTACCAAGAGACCCAGTACTTC.

V is TRBV2 and J is TRBJ2-1, with 7 bases identical to TRBD1. This CDR3 comprises 13 residues. V was clipped by 6 bases and J by 5 bases; unmatched bases: 4. The germline gives CDR1 SNHLY, CDR2 FYNNEI. The DNA of the CDR3 is TGTGCCAGCAGCACAGGGGCCAACAATGAGCAGTTCTTC. This translates into CASSTGANNEQFF.

The chain carries TRBV5-4 and TRBJ1-1; D gene ambiguous. Germline V gene sequence: CDR1 SGHNT, CDR2 YYREEE (reference sequence). This CDR3 region has 14 residues. V gave up 3 bases and J gave up 2 bases, with 11 bases separating them. The CDR3 here is CASSSYTLNTEAFF. DNA of the CDR3: TGTGCCAGCAGCTCCTACACACTAAACACTGAAGCTTTCTTT. Looking up the rest from reference TRBV5-4 and TRBJ1-1 gives the full variable domain: ETGVTQSPTHLIKTRGQQVTLRCSSQSGHNTVSWYQQALGQGPQFIFQYYREEENGRGNFPPRFSGLQFPNYSSELNVNALELDDSALYLCASSSYTLNTEAFFGQGTRLTVV.

This chain links TRBV6-5 with TRBJ2-7; possibly TRBD1 or TRBD2 for D (5 bases each). Germline CDR1 reads MNHEY; CDR2 reads SVGAGI. V was shortened by 6 bases and J by 0 bases, with 12 bases between the two germline ends. The CDR3 has 14 residues. The CDR3 DNA is TGTGCCAGCAGCCCCGGGGCGTTCTCCTACGAGCAGTACTTC. Translated: CASSPGAFSYEQYF.

The chain recombines TRBV2 with TRBJ1-2, with 7 bases lining up with TRBD1. Germline V lookup: CDR1 SNHLY, CDR2 FYNNEI. The CDR3 totals 16 residues. Germline trimming cut 6 bases from V and 7 bases from J; bases unmatched to any gene: 17. The DNA of the CDR3 is TGTGCCAGCAGCCTGACAGGGATCGTAATAGGGCTTGGCTACACCTTC. Translation: CASSLTGIVIGLGYTF.

This clone turned up a few times. The chain links TRBV14 to TRBJ2-1; D is tentatively TRBD1 or TRBD2 (6 bases each). CDR1 and CDR2 (germline): SGHDN, FVKESK. The CDR3 sequence is 16 residues long. With 1 base removed from V and 1 base from J, the gap between germline ends came to 11 bases. The CDR3 region has the DNA TGTGCCAGCAGCCAAGTTCAAGGGGGGTCCTACAATGAGCAGTTCTTC. This encodes CASSQVQGGSYNEQFF.

This clone was recorded only once. This chain links TRBV6-1 with TRBJ1-2; maybe TRBD1 (6 bases). Germline V gene data show CDR1 as MNHNS and CDR2 as SASEGT. The CDR3 consists of 15 residues. Trimming pared 2 bases from V and 5 bases from J, leaving 15 bases between. CDR3 sequence (DNA): TGTGCCAGCAGTGAACCGGGGAGGGGGATGTATGGCTACACCTTC. Translating gives CASSEPGRGMYGYTF.